This TCR beta chain was profiled in a study of CD8+ T cells in alopecia areata. RNA, once extracted, was reverse transcribed into cDNA for use as the sequencing template. Sequencing used immunoSEQ multiplex PCR; TCRdb keeps in-frame clones, though not all of them. The table includes about 150,000 clones, approximately 53% detected once. Trimming cost V 4 bases and J 4 bases, with 8 bases left between them. Germline CDR1 SGHRS, CDR2 YFSETQ. This CDR3 region has 12 residues. The sequence was collected from a human donor with alopecia areata. The gene calls are TRBV5-1 and TRBJ2-5; D may be TRBD2 (5 bases). This sample comprised CD8+ T cells sorted from blood, obtained at week 0. The CDR3 nucleotides are TGCGCCAGCAGCCCAGAGGGAGAGACCCAGTACTTC. Protein product: CASSPEGETQYF.